Shown below are 21 T cell receptor beta chains from a single sample sequenced in a study of blood T cell repertoires in COVID-19. The data were produced by immunoSEQ multiplex PCR, yet TCRdb's version contains in-frame clones alone and is incomplete. The sample consists of nearly 110,000 clones, roughly four fifths of them appearing once. Sequenced input: peripheral blood. The receptors derive from a man older than 75 with COVID-19, enrolled during active disease.

The V call is TRBV7-8, the J call TRBJ2-1; 10 nucleotides line up with TRBD2. J gave up 6 bases and V 2 bases, and 1 base lay outside the gene matches. The germline V gene encodes CDR1 SGHVS and CDR2 FQNEAQ. This CDR3 has 14 residues. Here the CDR3 DNA reads TGTGCCAGCAGCTTAACTAGCGGGATCAATGAGCAGTTCTTC. Protein: CASSLTSGINEQFF.

This clone showed up just a few times. The rearrangement joins TRBV28 to TRBJ1-1, with TRBD1 identical over 8 bases. Looked up from germline, CDR1 is MDHEN and CDR2 is SYDVKM. The CDR3 contains 16 residues. J was trimmed by 5 bases and V by 2 bases; bases with no gene match: 10. CDR3 nucleotide sequence: TGTGCCAGCAGTTTAGGATCACAGGGGGTTCGGACTGAAGCTTTCTTT. Amino acids: CASSLGSQGVRTEAFF.

The V call is TRBV9, the J call TRBJ2-5; weak D call: TRBD1 (6 bases). CDR3 size: 14 residues. Germline V gives CDR1 SGDLS, CDR2 YYNGEE. The V gene lost 1 base and the J gene lost 4 bases, with 11 bases spanning the gap. The CDR3 nucleotides are TGTGCCAGCAGCGTACAGACAGGCGGAGAGACCCAGTACTTC. Its protein is CASSVQTGGETQYF. The variable domain in full, with the rest retrieved from reference TRBV9 and TRBJ2-5, is DSGVTQTPKHLITATGQRVTLRCSPRSGDLSVYWYQQSLDQGLQFLIQYYNGEERAKGNILERFSAQQFPDLHSELNLSSLELGDSALYFCASSVQTGGETQYFGPGTRLLVL.

J is TRBJ1-1 and V is TRBV19; D gene ambiguous. Germline-derived CDR1 and CDR2 are LNHDA and SQIVND (reference sequence). With 3 bases removed from V and 6 bases from J, the gap between germline ends came to 8 bases. CDR3 length: 12 amino acids. DNA of the CDR3: TGTGCCAGTAGTATTAGGGAGGCTGAAGCTTTCTTT. As protein: CASSIREAEAFF.

This clone was recorded once. The V call is TRBV27, the J call TRBJ2-1, with a tentative D call TRBD1 (5 bases). The V gene's germline CDR1 is MNHEY and CDR2 SMNVEV (reference sequence). Trimming cost V 6 bases and J 2 bases, with 8 bases left between them. The CDR3 extends over 13 amino acids. The CDR3 spells CASSPDTYNEQFF. CDR3 DNA sequence: TGTGCCAGCAGCCCGGACACCTACAATGAGCAGTTCTTC.

The J gene is TRBJ2-1, the V gene TRBV21-1; TRBD2 reflects the table's D call only, with no check against the DNA. TRBV21-1 is given as a pseudogene. The CDR3 covers 16 residues. CDR3 bases: TGTGCCAGCAGCAAAAGAAGCGGGACCCGACGGAGTGAGCAGTTCTTC. It yields the protein CASSKRSGTRRSEQFF.

V and J are TRBV10-3 and TRBJ1-2, with D possibly being TRBD1 (5 bases). Trimming took off 5 bases at V and 4 bases at J, with 14 bases between the two ends. Germline V lookup: CDR1 ENHRY, CDR2 SYGVKD. The CDR3 contains 14 residues. CDR3 in DNA: TGTGCCATCAGTCAAACGGACGGGGGCTATGGCTACACCTTC. Encoded protein: CAISQTDGGYGYTF.

The chain employs TRBV6-1 and TRBJ1-6; D perhaps matches TRBD1 (6 bases). Germline-derived CDR1 and CDR2 are MNHNS and SASEGT. The CDR3 has 15 residues. V was cut by 1 base and J by 2 bases, with 6 bases left in between. CDR3 residues: CASSEDRAYNSPLHF. The CDR3 nucleotides are TGTGCCAGCAGTGAAGACAGGGCCTATAATTCACCCCTCCACTTT.

By its share, this clone is medium-sized (0.01 to 0.1%). The chain recombines TRBV2 with TRBJ2-7; a weak D match, TRBD1 (6 bases). The CDR3 length is 13 residues. V gave up 8 bases and J gave up 6 bases, with 17 bases separating them. The germline V gene has CDR1 SNHLY and CDR2 FYNNEI. The CDR3 nucleotides read TGTGCCAGCTGGACAGATTTAGATCCCGAGCAGTACTTC. It codes for CASWTDLDPEQYF.

V usage is TRBV7-8 and J usage is TRBJ1-2, with D possibly matching TRBD1 (6 bases). CDR1 and CDR2 from the germline V gene are SGHVS and FQNEAQ. Trimming removed 2 bases from V and 9 bases from J, with 16 bases in between. The CDR3 is 14 amino acids. CDR3 sequence reads: CASSLSAGAGSYTF. DNA for the CDR3: TGTGCCAGCAGCTTATCAGCGGGGGCGGGTAGCTACACCTTC.

The chain uses TRBV10-2 and TRBJ2-5, with a weak D call TRBD1 (6 bases). V dropped 3 bases and J dropped 9 bases, with 20 bases sitting between them. Germline V CDR1 and CDR2: WSHSY, SAAADI. The CDR3 sequence is 15 residues long. The CDR3 nucleotides read TGCGCCAGCAGTGACCCTCAGGGGCACCCCTGGCCCCAGTACTTC. Translation gives CASSDPQGHPWPQYF.

This chain connects TRBV5-1 to TRBJ2-5, with 7 bases identical to TRBD1. From germline, CDR1 is SGHRS and CDR2 YFSETQ. This CDR3 comprises 13 residues. J was trimmed by 4 bases and V by 2 bases; bases with no gene match: 2. In nucleotides, the CDR3 is TGCGCCAGCAGCTTCGACAGGGCAGAGACCCAGTACTTC. Residues: CASSFDRAETQYF.

This chain uses TRBV18 with TRBJ2-3; D not resolved. CDR1 is KGHSH, CDR2 LQKENI, per germline. This CDR3 is 14 amino acids long. V dropped 3 bases and J dropped 1 base, with 8 bases sitting between them. The CDR3 DNA is TGTGCCAGCTCACCTAATCTCGGCACAGATACGCAGTATTTT. Residues: CASSPNLGTDTQYF.

This clone was observed a few times. This chain uses TRBV4-1 with TRBJ2-5; 8 bases align to TRBD2. Unmatched junction bases numbered 13, after V lost 0 bases and J lost 4 bases. CDR3 size: 18 residues. Looked up from germline, CDR1 is MGHRA and CDR2 is YSYEKL. DNA for the CDR3: TGCGCCAGCAGCCAAGATTATGATCCCGGGAGGGTGGTAGAGACCCAGTACTTC. Protein product: CASSQDYDPGRVVETQYF.

The chain has TRBV12-3 or TRBV12-4 and TRBJ2-1; 7 nucleotides match TRBD2. V lost 6 bases to trimming and J lost 5 bases; unmatched junction nucleotides: 4. The CDR3 extends over 13 amino acids. CDR3 sequence reads: CASSKREDNEQFF. CDR3 sequence (DNA): TGTGCCAGCAGCAAACGGGAGGACAATGAGCAGTTCTTC.

This chain connects TRBV7-9 to TRBJ2-7; TRBD1 aligns across 11 bases. Germline V CDR1 and CDR2: SEHNR, FQNEAQ (reference sequence). J was trimmed by 2 bases and V by 5 bases; bases with no gene match: 17. The CDR3 is made up of 19 amino acids. CDR3 in DNA: TGTGCCAGCAGCCCCCTTGATCGGGACAGGGGGTTAGTTCCCTACGAGCAGTACTTC. It yields the protein CASSPLDRDRGLVPYEQYF. The whole variable domain, remainder taken from reference TRBV7-9 and TRBJ2-7, is DTGVSQNPRHKITKRGQNVTFRCDPISEHNRLYWYRQTLGQGPEFLTYFQNEAQLEKSRLLSDRFSAERPKGSFSTLEIQRTEQGDSAMYLCASSPLDRDRGLVPYEQYFGPGTRLTVT.

The genes are TRBV3-1 (or the pseudogene TRBV3-2) and TRBJ1-1, with D unclear. Germline assignment: CDR1 LGHDT and CDR2 YNNKEL (reference sequence). There are 13 residues in the CDR3. The V gene lost 4 bases and the J gene lost 3 bases, with 9 bases spanning the gap. CDR3 coding DNA: TGTGCCAGCAGCCTAGGGAGGTACACTGAAGCTTTCTTT. Translation: CASSLGRYTEAFF.

The rearrangement joins TRBV19 to TRBJ1-5; D is possibly TRBD1 (6 bases). V lost 3 bases and J lost 0, with 12 bases in between. The CDR3 runs to 16 residues. The germline V gene has CDR1 LNHDA and CDR2 SQIVND (reference sequence). CDR3 protein: CASSIETGHSNQPQHF. The CDR3 nucleotides read TGTGCCAGTAGTATCGAGACAGGCCATAGCAATCAGCCCCAGCATTTT.

This clone was seen just once. V is TRBV29-1 and J is TRBJ2-1, with D tentatively TRBD2 (7 bases). The V and J ends lost 4 bases and 8 bases respectively, with 21 bases between them. Germline-derived CDR1 and CDR2 are SQVTM and ANQGSEA. The CDR3 has 15 residues. Here the CDR3 reads CSVVIGTKGGYEQFF. CDR3 DNA sequence: TGCAGCGTTGTCATCGGGACTAAGGGGGGATATGAGCAGTTCTTC.

The chain recombines TRBV15 with TRBJ2-7, with 14 bases lining up with TRBD2. Per germline, CDR1 LNHNV and CDR2 YYDKDF (reference sequence). The ends lost 5 bases at V and 3 bases at J; junction bases unmatched: 6. The CDR3 covers 16 residues. The CDR3 loop is CATSAGGLAGVYEQYF. CDR3 DNA: TGTGCCACCAGCGCCGGGGGACTAGCGGGAGTCTACGAGCAGTACTTC.

CDR3 sequence reads: CASSNRGSYNEQFF. The CDR3 DNA reads as TGTGCCAGCAGTAACAGGGGATCTTACAATGAGCAGTTCTTC. The chain couples TRBV6-5 to TRBJ2-1, with 7 bases fitting TRBD1. The J segment lost 4 bases and the V segment lost 5 bases, leaving 5 bases of the junction unmatched. This CDR3 is 14 amino acids long. Germline V lookup: CDR1 MNHEY, CDR2 SVGAGI.